This T cell receptor beta chain was observed in a study of monozygotic twins with inflammatory bowel disease. The CDR3 contains 14 residues. Germline lookup yields CDR1 SQVTM and CDR2 ANQGSEA. Making cDNA involved eight separate reactions per sample. TCRdb reprocessed the 5' RACE reads, with one entry per CDR3 protein and no DNA. The sample holds 200,000 to 250,000 distinct CDR3 sequences. Study outcomes and limitations: Patients with IBD had less TCRbeta diversity (inverse Simpson) than their healthy co-twins.

For this clonotype: Its antigen remains unknown.

It was from whole blood, with no T cell sorting, that total RNA was isolated. Sequenced material: blood. This chain joins TRBV29-1 and TRBJ2-7; TCRdb selects TRBD2, and the lack of DNA leaves this call unchecked. This clonotype was obtained from a human donor with ulcerative colitis or Crohn's disease, or a healthy co-twin of an affected twin (not recorded which). The CDR3 here is CSVLPQAVTGEQYF.